This T cell receptor beta chain is drawn from a study of blood T cell repertoires in COVID-19. Study-level background: The analysed material was cDNA or gDNA that came from T cells, B-cell-depleted T cells, or PBMCs.

In the original analysis: Amplification with reference gene primers provided the estimates of nucleated cell counts. The repertoire was sequenced with immunoSEQ multiplex PCR; TCRdb's copy has only in-frame clones and lacks some. V and J calls and clone size are as listed in that table; D and trimming were resolved from the DNA. The sample contains about 220,000 clones, 88% of which appear only once. Individuals drawn from about two dozen US areas were about 18 to 90 years old. This receptor was identified in a woman aged 40-49 years with acute COVID-19. The sample consisted of PBMCs or T cells enriched from blood (not recorded which).

The CDR3 nucleotides are TGTGCCAGCAGCGTAGCTGGAGGGGGCCGGTCCTCTGGAAACACCATATATTTT. The encoded protein is CASSVAGGGRSSGNTIYF. V usage is TRBV9 and J usage is TRBJ1-3, with 7 bases fitting TRBD1. J gave up 0 bases and V 0 bases, and 9 bases lay outside the gene matches. The CDR3 contains 18 residues. The germline V gene has CDR1 SGDLS and CDR2 YYNGEE.